This T cell receptor beta chain derives from a study of T cell responses to AZD1222 COVID-19 vaccine. Regarding the study as a whole: Only five or six individuals given AZD1222 were seropositive at baseline. Clonal diversity was possibly underestimated, and the donors were mostly white British, with more females.

Notes on this clone: Its target is unknown.

The repertoire was sequenced with immunoSEQ multiplex PCR; TCRdb's copy has only in-frame clones and lacks some. Among 90,000 to 130,000 clones listed, more than 70% were seen once. The sample consisted of peripheral blood, taken on day 0 of MenACWY control vaccination. The sequence derives from an adult in good health.

CDR3 nucleotides: TGTGCCAGCAGCCCTACTAACCTGGCCCAGTACTTC. Translation: CASSPTNLAQYF. The rearrangement links TRBV12-3 or TRBV12-4 to TRBJ2-5; D ambiguous. V gave up 6 bases and J gave up 9 bases, with 14 bases separating them. This CDR3 region has 12 residues.